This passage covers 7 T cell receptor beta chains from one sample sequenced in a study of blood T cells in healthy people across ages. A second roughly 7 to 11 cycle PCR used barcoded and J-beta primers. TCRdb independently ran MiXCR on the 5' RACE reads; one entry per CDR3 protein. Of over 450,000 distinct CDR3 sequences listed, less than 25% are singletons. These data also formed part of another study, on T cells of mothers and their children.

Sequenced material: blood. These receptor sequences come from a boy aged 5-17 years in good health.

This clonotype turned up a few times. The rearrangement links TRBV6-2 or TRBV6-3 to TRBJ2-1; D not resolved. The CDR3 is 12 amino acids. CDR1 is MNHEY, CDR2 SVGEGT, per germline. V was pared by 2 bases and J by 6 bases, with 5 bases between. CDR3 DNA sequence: TGTGCCAGCAGTTACCCCTCCAATGAGCAGTTCTTC. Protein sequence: CASSYPSNEQFF.

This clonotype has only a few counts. For the CDR3, the DNA is TGTGCCAGCAGCTTAGTCGGGGCAGGAGAGACCCAGTACTTC. Translating gives CASSLVGAGETQYF. The J gene is TRBJ2-5, the V gene TRBV7-2, with D perhaps being TRBD1 or TRBD2 (5 bases each). The CDR3 runs to 14 residues. CDR1 and CDR2 from the germline V gene are SGHTA and FQGNSA. V lost 1 base and J lost 4, with 10 bases in between.

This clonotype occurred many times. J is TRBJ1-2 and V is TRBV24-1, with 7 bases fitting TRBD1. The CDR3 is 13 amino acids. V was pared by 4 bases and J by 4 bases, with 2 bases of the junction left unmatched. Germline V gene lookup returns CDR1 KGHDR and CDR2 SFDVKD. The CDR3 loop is CATSERGLYGYTF. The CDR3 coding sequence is TGTGCCACCAGTGAGAGGGGGCTCTATGGCTACACCTTC.

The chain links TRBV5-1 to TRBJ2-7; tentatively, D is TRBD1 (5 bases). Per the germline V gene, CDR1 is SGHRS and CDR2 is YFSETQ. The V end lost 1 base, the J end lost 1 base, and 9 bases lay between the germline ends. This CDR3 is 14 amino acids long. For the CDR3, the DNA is TGCGCCAGCAGCTTGAGACAGAATTCCTACGAGCAGTACTTC. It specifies CASSLRQNSYEQYF.

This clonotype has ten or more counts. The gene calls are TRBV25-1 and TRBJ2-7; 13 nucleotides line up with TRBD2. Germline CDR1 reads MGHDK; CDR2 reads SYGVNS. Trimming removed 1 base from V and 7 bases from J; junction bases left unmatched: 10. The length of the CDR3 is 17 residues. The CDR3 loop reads CASSESAGLAGLVEQYF. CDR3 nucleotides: TGTGCCAGCAGTGAATCCGCGGGACTAGCGGGATTAGTAGAGCAGTACTTC.

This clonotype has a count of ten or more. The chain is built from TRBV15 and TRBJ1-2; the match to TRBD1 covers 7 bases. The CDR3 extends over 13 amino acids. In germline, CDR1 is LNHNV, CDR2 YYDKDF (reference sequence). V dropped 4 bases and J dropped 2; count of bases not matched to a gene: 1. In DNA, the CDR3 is TGTGCCACCAGCATGGGACAGAACTATGGCTACACCTTC. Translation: CATSMGQNYGYTF.

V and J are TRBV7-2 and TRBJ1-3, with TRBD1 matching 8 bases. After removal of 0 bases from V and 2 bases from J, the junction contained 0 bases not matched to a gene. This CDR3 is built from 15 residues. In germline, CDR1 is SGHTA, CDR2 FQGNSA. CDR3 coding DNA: TGTGCCAGCAGCTTAGCGGGACAGGCTGGAAACACCATATATTTT. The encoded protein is CASSLAGQAGNTIYF.